The entry below describes one T cell receptor beta chain. CDR1 and CDR2 from the germline V gene are SGHRS and YFSETQ. Trimming removed 1 base at V and 5 bases at J, with 7 bases between. The CDR3 is 12 amino acids. The data derive from a study of blood T cell repertoires in COVID-19. Study-level information: COVID-19 samples, acute and convalescent, were from the United States, Italy and Spain. The analysed material was cDNA or gDNA that came from T cells, B-cell-depleted T cells, or PBMCs.

Assay: immunoSEQ multiplex PCR; the TCRdb copy retains only in-frame clones and omits some. The data show tens of thousands of clones, about nine tenths seen once. The specimen was peripheral blood. The TCR sequence derives from an elderly woman with active or convalescent COVID-19. The J gene is TRBJ2-7, the V gene TRBV5-1; weak D call: TRBD1 (5 bases). The CDR3 sequence: CASSLTGNEQYF. The CDR3 bases are TGCGCCAGCAGCTTGACAGGTAACGAGCAGTACTTC.